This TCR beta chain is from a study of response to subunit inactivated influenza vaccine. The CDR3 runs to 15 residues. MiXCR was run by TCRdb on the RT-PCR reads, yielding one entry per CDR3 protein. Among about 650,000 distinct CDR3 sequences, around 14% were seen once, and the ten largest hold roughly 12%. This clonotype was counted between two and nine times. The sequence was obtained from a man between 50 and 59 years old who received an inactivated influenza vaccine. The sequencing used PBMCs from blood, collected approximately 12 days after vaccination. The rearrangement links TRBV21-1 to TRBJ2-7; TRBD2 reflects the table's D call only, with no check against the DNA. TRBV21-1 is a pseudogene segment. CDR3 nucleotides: TGTGCCAGCAGCAAACACCTAGCTCCCGCCCGCGAGCAGTACTTC. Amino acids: CASSKHLAPAREQYF.